This entry lists 29 T cell receptor beta chains sequenced from one sample in a study of blood T cell repertoires in COVID-19. The assay was immunoSEQ multiplex PCR, and TCRdb's table has in-frame clones only and misses some. Here the sample spans hundreds of thousands of clones, 80% to 90% being singletons. Sequenced input: peripheral blood. The origin of the receptors is a woman between 45 and 60 years old who had recovered from COVID-19.

This chain links TRBV30 with TRBJ2-1; 11 bases fit TRBD2. Germline lookup yields CDR1 GTSNPN and CDR2 SVGIG (reference sequence). The trim removed 0 bases at V and 9 bases at J, leaving 4 bases unmatched. The CDR3 covers 14 residues. The CDR3 is CAWSVLAGAVEQFF. In DNA form, the CDR3 reads TGTGCCTGGAGTGTACTAGCGGGAGCAGTTGAGCAGTTCTTC.

This chain links TRBV19 with TRBJ1-2; tentatively, D is TRBD1 (5 bases). CDR3 length: 14 amino acids. CDR1 is LNHDA and CDR2 is SQIVND in the germline V gene (reference sequence). Trimming took 5 bases from V and 4 from J, leaving 14 bases between them. The CDR3 spells CASSWAGIIYGYTF. CDR3 in DNA: TGTGCCAGTAGTTGGGCAGGGATAATCTATGGCTACACCTTC.

The chain has TRBV18 and TRBJ2-7; 9 nucleotides align to TRBD2. Unmatched junction bases numbered 7, after V lost 5 bases and J lost 2 bases. CDR1 is KGHSH, CDR2 LQKENI, per germline. The CDR3 extends over 15 amino acids. The CDR3 is CASSSGLATAYEQYF. The CDR3 DNA is TGTGCCAGCTCATCCGGACTAGCGACAGCCTACGAGCAGTACTTC.

Concerning this clone itself: The sample has other DNA sequences that encode this CDR3 too. The rearrangement links TRBV18 to TRBJ2-7; maybe TRBD1 (5 bases). Between the trimmed V and J ends, which lost 3 bases and 2 bases, there was a span of 11 bases. The CDR3 runs 14 residues. Per the germline V gene, CDR1 is KGHSH and CDR2 is LQKENI. DNA of the CDR3: TGTGCCAGCTCACCCCGTCAGGGAACCTACGAGCAGTACTTC. Translated, it gives CASSPRQGTYEQYF.

The chain links TRBV11-2 to TRBJ2-1; 11 bases match TRBD2. The CDR3 extends over 13 amino acids. J was trimmed by 9 bases and V by 5 bases; bases with no gene match: 3. CDR1 SGHAT and CDR2 FQNNGV come from the germline V gene. The CDR3 is CASSTGTSGEQFF. Written as DNA, the CDR3 is TGTGCCAGCAGCACCGGGACTAGCGGTGAGCAGTTCTTC.

Many counts were recorded for this clone. The chain uses TRBV27 and TRBJ2-7; tentative D call: TRBD2 (5 bases). The CDR3 extends over 14 amino acids. V dropped 5 bases and J dropped 5 bases, with 16 bases sitting between them. Germline CDR1 reads MNHEY; CDR2 reads SMNVEV (reference sequence). In nucleotides, the CDR3 is TGTGCCAGCAGTCTGCGAGGGCCGCTAGACGAGCAGTACTTC. Amino acid sequence: CASSLRGPLDEQYF.

Concerning this clone: Other DNA sequences in this specimen translate into the identical CDR3. This chain links TRBV15 with TRBJ2-5; TRBD2 might be the D (6 bases). CDR3 length equals 13 residues. Germline-derived CDR1 and CDR2 are LNHNV and YYDKDF (reference sequence). Trimming stripped 0 bases from V and 5 bases from J, with 7 bases between. CDR3 sequence reads: CATSRDRGETQYF. The CDR3 nucleotides are TGTGCCACCAGCAGAGATCGGGGGGAGACCCAGTACTTC.

This chain links TRBV15 with TRBJ2-1, with 11 positions matching TRBD2. The germline V gene encodes CDR1 LNHNV and CDR2 YYDKDF (reference sequence). With V trimmed by 5 bases and J by 5 bases, 11 bases remained unmatched. The CDR3 is 17 residues long. CDR3 region: CATSQTDTSGSNNEQFF. The DNA of the CDR3 is TGTGCCACCAGCCAAACCGATACTAGCGGGAGTAACAATGAGCAGTTCTTC.

This chain joins TRBV7-9 and TRBJ1-2; D is unresolved. CDR3 size: 15 residues. V lost 7 bases, J lost 2 bases, and 17 bases lay in between. Germline V gene data show CDR1 as SEHNR and CDR2 as FQNEAQ (reference sequence). The DNA of the CDR3 is TGTGCCAGCACCCATCCCAGCGGCGGAAACTATGGCTACACCTTC. Residues: CASTHPSGGNYGYTF.

This rearrangement joins TRBV6-1 to TRBJ1-3; tentatively, D is TRBD1 (5 bases). The CDR3 consists of 16 residues. Germline-derived CDR1 and CDR2 are MNHNS and SASEGT. Trimming shortened V by 3 bases and J by 2 bases, and 14 bases separated the two germline ends. CDR3: CASSEALPGTGNTIYF. The CDR3 nucleotides are TGTGCCAGCAGTGAGGCCCTACCAGGGACTGGAAACACCATATATTTT.

The J gene is TRBJ2-7, the V gene TRBV6-2 or TRBV6-3; the D gene is possibly TRBD1 (6 bases). The CDR3 loop spans 14 amino acids. Germline V gives CDR1 MNHEY, CDR2 SVGEGT. The V and J ends lost 5 bases and 0 bases respectively, with 11 bases between them. CDR3 sequence: CASSGGQISYEQYF. As DNA, the CDR3 is TGTGCCAGCAGTGGCGGACAGATCTCCTACGAGCAGTACTTC.

This chain connects TRBV7-2 to TRBJ2-7; TRBD2 agrees at 7 bases. The CDR3 contains 14 residues. V trimming: 3 bases; J trimming: 6 bases; junction bases outside the gene matches: 8. CDR1 and CDR2 from the germline V gene are SGHTA and FQGNSA. The CDR3 DNA is TGTGCCAGCAGCTTTGCCGAGGGGAGGGGCGAGCAGTACTTC. Protein product: CASSFAEGRGEQYF.

The V call is TRBV4-3, the J call TRBJ2-5, with 12 bases aligning to TRBD2. CDR1 is LGHNA and CDR2 is YSLEER in the germline V gene. The J segment lost 5 bases and the V segment lost 1 base, leaving 11 bases of the junction unmatched. The CDR3 has 18 amino acids. CDR3 region: CASSQGGASGRGVETQYF. DNA of the CDR3: TGCGCCAGCAGCCAAGGCGGGGCTAGCGGGAGGGGTGTGGAGACCCAGTACTTC.

The chain recombines TRBV11-2 with TRBJ2-2; D possibly corresponds to TRBD1 (5 bases). Germline CDR1 and CDR2: SGHAT and FQNNGV. This CDR3 spans 13 amino acids. V was trimmed by 6 bases and J by 8 bases, leaving 13 bases between them. The CDR3 DNA is TGTGCCAGCAGGAAGGGGCTCTGGGGGGAGCTGTTTTTT. Its translation is CASRKGLWGELFF.

The rearrangement uses TRBV6-2 or TRBV6-3 and TRBJ1-2; 7 bases align to TRBD1. Germline assignment: CDR1 MNHEY and CDR2 SVGEGT. The junction had 8 bases not matched to a gene; V was cut back by 5 bases and J by 2 bases. This CDR3 has 15 amino acids. For the CDR3, the DNA is TGTGCCAGCAGTGATCCCGGGACAGTCAACTATGGCTACACCTTC. The encoded protein is CASSDPGTVNYGYTF.

This clone was counted a few times. J is TRBJ2-7 and V is TRBV5-4, with TRBD1 matching over 8 bases. The CDR3 extends over 15 amino acids. The trim removed 4 bases at V and 4 bases at J, leaving 10 bases unmatched. Looked up from germline, CDR1 is SGHNT and CDR2 is YYREEE (reference sequence). In nucleotides, the CDR3 is TGTGCCAGCAGCCCCGTGGGGCAGGGGGCTTACGAGCAGTACTTC. It translates to CASSPVGQGAYEQYF.

This clone was counted between two and nine times. V gene TRBV6-5 combines with J gene TRBJ1-5; possible D gene TRBD1, 6 bases. Per the germline V gene, CDR1 is MNHEY and CDR2 is SVGAGI. The CDR3 is made up of 13 amino acids. With 7 bases removed from V and 6 bases from J, the gap between germline ends came to 13 bases. In DNA form, the CDR3 reads TGTGCCAGCACCCTGCAACAGGGTCAGCCCCAGCATTTT. This codes for CASTLQQGQPQHF.

V is TRBV6-5 and J is TRBJ2-3; unclear D gene. Between the trimmed V and J ends, which lost 3 bases and 1 base, there was a span of 11 bases. Germline CDR1 MNHEY, CDR2 SVGAGI. CDR3 size: 15 residues. The CDR3 region has the DNA TGTGCCAGCAGTTATGTGGGCTTGGGCACAGATACGCAGTATTTT. This sequence encodes CASSYVGLGTDTQYF.

The chain uses TRBV5-1 and TRBJ2-7, with 8 bases that match TRBD1. Germline V gives CDR1 SGHRS, CDR2 YFSETQ. The CDR3 is made up of 15 amino acids. V was pared by 6 bases and J by 0 bases, with 8 bases of the junction left unmatched. For the CDR3, the DNA is TGCGCCAGCACCCCGGACAGGGTGACCTCCTACGAGCAGTACTTC. Encoded protein: CASTPDRVTSYEQYF.

V is TRBV28 and J is TRBJ1-1; D unresolved. Germline CDR1 and CDR2: MDHEN and SYDVKM. V shed 3 bases and J shed 9 bases, with 8 bases lying between them. The length of the CDR3 is 11 residues. In DNA, the CDR3 is TGTGCCAGCAGTTTTAGAGCCCAAGCTTTCTTT. This sequence encodes CASSFRAQAFF.

The J gene is TRBJ2-7, the V gene TRBV11-3, with TRBD1 as a possible D gene (5 bases). V was clipped by 1 base and J by 6 bases, with 13 bases between them. The germline gives CDR1 SGHNT, CDR2 YENEEA. This CDR3 is built from 14 residues. The chain's CDR3 is CASSLGSLRAEQYF. The DNA of the CDR3 is TGTGCCAGCAGCTTAGGGTCCCTCAGGGCCGAGCAGTACTTC.

V usage is TRBV9 and J usage is TRBJ2-5, with a weak D call TRBD2 (6 bases). The V gene's germline CDR1 is SGDLS and CDR2 YYNGEE. Trimming shortened V by 0 bases and J by 2 bases, and 8 bases separated the two germline ends. The CDR3 has 14 residues. The CDR3 spells CASSVAEGQETQYF. The CDR3 DNA reads as TGTGCCAGCAGCGTAGCGGAGGGGCAAGAGACCCAGTACTTC.

The chain carries TRBV19 and TRBJ2-5, with 12 nucleotides matching TRBD1. V dropped 3 bases and J dropped 1; count of bases not matched to a gene: 3. The CDR3 runs to 16 residues. Germline lookup yields CDR1 LNHDA and CDR2 SQIVND (reference sequence). The CDR3 reads CASSIGTGGLQETQYF. The CDR3 DNA reads TGTGCCAGTAGTATCGGGACAGGGGGCCTCCAAGAGACCCAGTACTTC.

CDR3 DNA sequence: TGTGCCAGCAACATACTAACGGAGCAGAATGAGCAGTTCTTC. Translating gives CASNILTEQNEQFF. The chain employs TRBV2 and TRBJ2-1, with no clear D. Germline lookup yields CDR1 SNHLY and CDR2 FYNNEI. This CDR3 has 14 amino acids. V was pared by 7 bases and J by 7 bases, with 17 bases between.

This chain links TRBV19 with TRBJ2-4, with D maybe TRBD2 (5 bases). Germline V lookup: CDR1 LNHDA, CDR2 SQIVND (reference sequence). The CDR3 runs 14 residues. V lost 5 bases and J 1 base, leaving 9 bases between the germline ends. The CDR3 region has the DNA TGTGCCAGTAGTGCCTCGGGGGCCAAAAACATTCAGTACTTC. This codes for CASSASGAKNIQYF.

The chain uses TRBV9 and TRBJ2-3; possible D gene TRBD1, 5 bases. V lost 4 bases, J lost 4 bases, and 16 bases lay in between. The CDR3 runs to 15 residues. CDR1 and CDR2 (germline): SGDLS, YYNGEE. The CDR3 protein is CASSLAGSLADTQYF. As DNA, the CDR3 is TGTGCCAGCAGCTTGGCAGGGTCCCTCGCAGATACGCAGTATTTT.

Only a few counts were recorded for this clone. The V gene is TRBV28, the J gene TRBJ1-2; possible D gene TRBD1, 6 bases. Germline V gene lookup returns CDR1 MDHEN and CDR2 SYDVKM. The CDR3 sequence is 17 residues long. Trimming removed 3 bases from V and 4 bases from J, with 21 bases in between. Written as DNA, the CDR3 is TGTGCCAGCAGTTTCCCCCAGGGGCAGTCTAGCGGCTATGGCTACACCTTC. It codes for CASSFPQGQSSGYGYTF.

V gene TRBV27 combines with J gene TRBJ2-7, with D maybe TRBD1 (5 bases). The CDR3 totals 13 residues. V was clipped by 5 bases and J by 2 bases, with 10 bases between them. Looked up from germline, CDR1 is MNHEY and CDR2 is SMNVEV (reference sequence). CDR3 in amino acids: CASSRTPAYEQYF. The CDR3 DNA follows: TGTGCCAGCAGTCGGACACCGGCCTACGAGCAGTACTTC.

The chain is built from TRBV28 and TRBJ2-1; TRBD1 agrees at 9 bases. Trimming removed 8 bases from V and 2 bases from J; junction bases left unmatched: 4. CDR3 length: 14 residues. From germline, CDR1 is MDHEN and CDR2 SYDVKM. This CDR3 reads CASLTGGAYNEQFF. The CDR3 DNA is TGTGCCAGCTTAACAGGGGGCGCCTACAATGAGCAGTTCTTC.